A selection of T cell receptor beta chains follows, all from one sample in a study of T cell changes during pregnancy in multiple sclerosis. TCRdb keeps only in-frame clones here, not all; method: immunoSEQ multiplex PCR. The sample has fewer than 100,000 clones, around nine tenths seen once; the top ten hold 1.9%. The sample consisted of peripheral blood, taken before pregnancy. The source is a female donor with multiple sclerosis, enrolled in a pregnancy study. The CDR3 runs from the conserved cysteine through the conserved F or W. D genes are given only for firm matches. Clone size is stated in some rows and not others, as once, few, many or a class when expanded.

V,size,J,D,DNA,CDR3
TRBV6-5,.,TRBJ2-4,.,TGTGCCAGCAGCCGATTGGCCCCGGGGGGCAACATTCAGTACTTC,CASSRLAPGGNIQYF
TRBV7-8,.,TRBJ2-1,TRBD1,TGTGCCAGCAGCTTAAAGCAGGGGGCTAGGAATGAGCAGTTCTTC,CASSLKQGARNEQFF
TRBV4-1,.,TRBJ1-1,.,TGCGCCAGCAGCCGACCGGACGGGGATACCACTGAAGCTTTCTTT,CASSRPDGDTTEAFF
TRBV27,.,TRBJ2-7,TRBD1,TGTGCCAGCAGTTTATGGGACAGTCCGGGTGAGCAGTACTTC,CASSLWDSPGEQYF
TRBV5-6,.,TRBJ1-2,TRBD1,TGTGCCAGCAGCTTGGGGGACAGCAGGGGCTACACCTTC,CASSLGDSRGYTF
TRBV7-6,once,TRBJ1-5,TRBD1,TGTGCCAGCAGCCCGGACAGGGGAGTATATCAGCCCCAGCATTTT,CASSPDRGVYQPQHF
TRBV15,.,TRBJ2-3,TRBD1,TGTGCCACCAGCAGAGAGACAGGGGGAACAGATACGCAGTATTTT,CATSRETGGTDTQYF
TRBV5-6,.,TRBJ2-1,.,TGTGCCAGCAGCTTCCAGGGGAAGGAGCAGTTCTTC,CASSFQGKEQFF
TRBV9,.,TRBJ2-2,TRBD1,TGTGCCAGCAGCACCCGGACAGGGGTGGGCGGGGAGCTGTTTTTT,CASSTRTGVGGELFF
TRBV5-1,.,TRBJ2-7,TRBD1,TGCGCCAGCAGCTTGGGTGAAGGACAGGCATCCTACGAGCAGTACTTC,CASSLGEGQASYEQYF
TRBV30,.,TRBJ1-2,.,TGTGCCTGCAAGACTTACACCTCTAACTATGGCTACACCTTC,CACKTYTSNYGYTF
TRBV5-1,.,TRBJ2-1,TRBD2,TGCGCCAGCAGCCCCGGGAAGCTAGCGGCCTACAATGAGCAGTTCTTC,CASSPGKLAAYNEQFF
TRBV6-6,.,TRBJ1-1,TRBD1,TGTGCCAGCAGCTACCGGGACAGGGAAGCTTTCTTT,CASSYRDREAFF
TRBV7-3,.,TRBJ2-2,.,TGTGCCAGCAGCCAGGGGCACACCGGGGAGCTGTTTTTT,CASSQGHTGELFF
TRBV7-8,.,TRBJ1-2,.,TGTGCCAGCTTCCGGCTAGGAAAGGGGGAACATGGCTACACCTTC,CASFRLGKGEHGYTF
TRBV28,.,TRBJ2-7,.,TGTGCCAGCAGTTCACCCAGGATCCGGCTGGACTACGAGCAGTACTTC,CASSSPRIRLDYEQYF
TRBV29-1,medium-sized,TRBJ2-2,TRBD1,TGCAGCGTTGAAATGAACAGGGGAACCGGGGAGCTGTTTTTT,CSVEMNRGTGELFF
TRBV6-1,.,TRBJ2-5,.,TGTGCCAGCAGTGAGGTCAGGGAAGGAGAGACCCAGTACTTC,CASSEVREGETQYF
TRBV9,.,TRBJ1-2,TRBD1,TGTGCCAGCAGCGTAGGGACAGGGTATGGCTACACCTTC,CASSVGTGYGYTF
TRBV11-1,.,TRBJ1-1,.,TGTGCCAGCAGCTTAGGACAGTTCCGCACTGAAGCTTTCTTT,CASSLGQFRTEAFF
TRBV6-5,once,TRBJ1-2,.,TGTGCCAGCAGTTACTCAGGCAGGGCCGGGGGATATGGCTACACCTTC,CASSYSGRAGGYGYTF
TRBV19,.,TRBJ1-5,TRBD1,TGTGCCAGTAGAGGACAGGGGGGAAACCAGCCCCAGCATTTT,CASRGQGGNQPQHF
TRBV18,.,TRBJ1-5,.,TGTGCCAGCTCACCAGGAGGGAATCAGCCCCAGCATTTT,CASSPGGNQPQHF
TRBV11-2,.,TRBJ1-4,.,TGTGCCAGCAGCTCCTGGACAGATGAAAAACTGTTTTTT,CASSSWTDEKLFF
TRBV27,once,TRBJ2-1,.,TGTGCCACCCGCACCGGCGGGGGCCCGTACAATGAGCAGTTCTTC,CATRTGGGPYNEQFF
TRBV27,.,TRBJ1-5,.,TGTGCCAGCAGCTCCCACAGGAATCAGCCCCAGCATTTT,CASSSHRNQPQHF
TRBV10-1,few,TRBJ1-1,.,TGCGCCAGCAGCTCCGGGACAACGAACACTGAAGCTTTCTTT,CASSSGTTNTEAFF